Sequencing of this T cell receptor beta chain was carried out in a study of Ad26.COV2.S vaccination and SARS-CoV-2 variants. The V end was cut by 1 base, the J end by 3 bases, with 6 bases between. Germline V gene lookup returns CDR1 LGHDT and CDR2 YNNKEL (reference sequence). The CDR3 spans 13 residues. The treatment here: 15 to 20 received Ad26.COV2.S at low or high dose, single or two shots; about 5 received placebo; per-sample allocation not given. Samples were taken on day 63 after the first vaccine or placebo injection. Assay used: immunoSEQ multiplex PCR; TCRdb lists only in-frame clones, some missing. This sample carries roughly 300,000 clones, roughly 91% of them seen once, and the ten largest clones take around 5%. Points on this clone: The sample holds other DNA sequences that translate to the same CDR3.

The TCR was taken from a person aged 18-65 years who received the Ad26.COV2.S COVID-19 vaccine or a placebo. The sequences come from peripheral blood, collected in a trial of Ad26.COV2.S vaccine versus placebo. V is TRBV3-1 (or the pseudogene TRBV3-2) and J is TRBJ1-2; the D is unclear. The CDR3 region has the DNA TGTGCCAGCAGCCAAGGGTCATACTATGGCTACACCTTC. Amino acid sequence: CASSQGSYYGYTF.